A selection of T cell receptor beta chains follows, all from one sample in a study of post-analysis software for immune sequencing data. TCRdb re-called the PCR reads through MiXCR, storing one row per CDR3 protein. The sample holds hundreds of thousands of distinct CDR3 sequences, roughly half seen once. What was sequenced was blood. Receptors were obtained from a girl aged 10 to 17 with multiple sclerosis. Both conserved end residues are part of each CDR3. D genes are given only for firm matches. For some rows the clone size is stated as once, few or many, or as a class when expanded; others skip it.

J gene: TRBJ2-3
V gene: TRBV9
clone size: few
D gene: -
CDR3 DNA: TGTGCCAGCAGCGTAGCCCCTGCGGCCAGCACAGATACGCAGTATTTT
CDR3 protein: CASSVAPAASTDTQYF

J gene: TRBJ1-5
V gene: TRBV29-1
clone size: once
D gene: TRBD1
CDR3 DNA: TGCAGCGTTAAGACAGGGACTAATCAGCCCCAGCATTTT
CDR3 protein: CSVKTGTNQPQHF

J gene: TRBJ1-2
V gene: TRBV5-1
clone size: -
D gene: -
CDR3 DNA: TGCGCCAGCAGCTGGAACGCCGTAAGTCGGGAAGGCTACACCTTC
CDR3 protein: CASSWNAVSREGYTF

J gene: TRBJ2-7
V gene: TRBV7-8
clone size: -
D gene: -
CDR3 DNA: TGTGCCAGCAGCTTAGTAGGTAGAGCGGTGGAGTACGAGCAGTACTTC
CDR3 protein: CASSLVGRAVEYEQYF

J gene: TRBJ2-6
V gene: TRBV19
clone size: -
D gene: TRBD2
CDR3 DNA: TGTGCCAGTAAAGGGGACTACAGCTCTGGGGCCAACGTCCTGACTTTC
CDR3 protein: CASKGDYSSGANVLTF

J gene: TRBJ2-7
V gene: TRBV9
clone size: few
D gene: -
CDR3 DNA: TGTGCCAGCAGCGTGTGGAAACTAGGTTCCCACGAGCAGTACTTC
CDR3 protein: CASSVWKLGSHEQYF

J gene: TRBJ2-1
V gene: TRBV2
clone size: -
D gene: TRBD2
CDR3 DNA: TGTGCCAGCCCTCCTCGCGGGAGTTCCTACAATGAGCAGTTCTTC
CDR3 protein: CASPPRGSSYNEQFF

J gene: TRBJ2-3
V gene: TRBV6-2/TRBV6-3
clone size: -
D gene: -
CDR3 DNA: TGTGCCAGCAGTTACCAGCGAACAGATACGCAGTATTTT
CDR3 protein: CASSYQRTDTQYF

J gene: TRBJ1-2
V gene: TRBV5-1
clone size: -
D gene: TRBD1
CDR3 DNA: TGCGCCAGCAGCCTCCAACCCGGACAGGGGGGCGATGGCTACACCTTC
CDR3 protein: CASSLQPGQGGDGYTF

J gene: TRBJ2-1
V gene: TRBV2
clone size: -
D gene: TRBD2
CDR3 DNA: TGTGCCAGCGTGCTCGGGGGGACCCCCGGGGAGTTCTTC
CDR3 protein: CASVLGGTPGEFF

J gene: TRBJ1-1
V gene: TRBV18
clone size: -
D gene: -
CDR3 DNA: TGTGCCAGCTCACCACCGTCGGGGGCGATGAACACTGAAGCTTTCTTT
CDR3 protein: CASSPPSGAMNTEAFF

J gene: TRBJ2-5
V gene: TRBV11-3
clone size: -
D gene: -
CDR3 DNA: TGTGCCAGCAGCTTAGAAGGGGACGCGGGGACCCAGTACTTC
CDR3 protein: CASSLEGDAGTQYF

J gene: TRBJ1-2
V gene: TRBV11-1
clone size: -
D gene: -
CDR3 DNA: TGTGCCAGCAGCTCAAAACAGGACACATTCTATGGCTACACCTTC
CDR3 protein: CASSSKQDTFYGYTF

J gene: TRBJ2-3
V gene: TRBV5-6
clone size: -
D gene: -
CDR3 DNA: TGTGCCAGCAGCTTGGCAACTACGCAGTATTTT
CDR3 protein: CASSLATTQYF

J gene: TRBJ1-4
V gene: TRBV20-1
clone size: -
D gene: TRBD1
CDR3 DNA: TGCAGTGCCTTGAGACAGGGCCATAATGAAAAACTGTTTTTT
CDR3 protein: CSALRQGHNEKLFF

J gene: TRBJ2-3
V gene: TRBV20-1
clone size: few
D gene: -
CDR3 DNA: TGCAGTGTCAGGACAGCTAGCACAGATACGCAGTATTTT
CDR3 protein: CSVRTASTDTQYF

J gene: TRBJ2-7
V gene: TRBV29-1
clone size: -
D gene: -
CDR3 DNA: TGCAGCGTTGAAGACCCATCGGAGGGGGTTTTCTACGAGCAGTACTTC
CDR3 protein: CSVEDPSEGVFYEQYF

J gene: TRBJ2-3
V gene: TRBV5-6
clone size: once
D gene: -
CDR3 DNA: TGTGCCAGCATCCCCAGGGGGGGCAGCAAGGGTACGCAGTATTTT
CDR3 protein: CASIPRGGSKGTQYF